Included here is one TCR beta chain sequence, with context. Its antigen target is currently unknown. Base qualities were left out, and no much larger clone turns up one base away. The CDR3 regions of human TCRbeta chains were analyzed by immunosequencing. As for the original processing: TCRs in the repertoires were compared against a reference library of SARS-CoV-2-specific TCRs that had been generated with the MIRA antigen-specificity platform. Breadth was defined as the fraction of unique TCRs that were SARS-CoV-2-associated, and depth was defined as the fraction of total T cells that were SARS-CoV-2-associated. Using the MIRA data, each spike-specific TCR was mapped to the spike region that the TCR reacts to and placed in a CD4 or CD8 class. Log10-transformed breadth and depth values were compared by one-way ANOVA with Sidak's multiple comparisons tests. Not all clones reach the TCRdb copy of this immuneACCESS table, which keeps in-frame sequences only. Checked studies attribute under half of the gap to unresolved V genes and leave the rest unexplained. The DNA was the basis for D and trimming; V, J and clone size are from that table. This sample has tens of thousands of clones in its table, and around 90% of those were observed once. Approximately 2.5% of the sample belongs to the ten largest clones.

The data were obtained in a study of T cell responses to AZD1222 COVID-19 vaccine (dated by TCRdb to the early 2020s). Context from the whole study: A total of around 240 trial participants underwent TCR sequencing, of whom 200 to 220 received two doses of AZD1222 and some 25 received two doses of the MenACWY control vaccine. Trial participants were enrolled by age into 18-55, 56-69 and 70-plus year subgroups, with around 150, 28 and 57 TCR-sequenced participants respectively. General study outcomes and caveats: Reportedly, almost half of the unique spike-specific TCRs recognized epitopes lying outside the regions that are mutated in the B.1.351 and B.1.1.7 variants. In the small 56-69-year group, the increase in depth fell short of significance, most likely because of low power. Participants were mostly white British and included more females than males, and it was suggested by the authors that clonal diversity may have been underestimated. No day 14 peak-response samples were available, so repertoires were characterized only after the peak T cell response. Vaccine-associated CD4 TCRs spanned the whole spike protein, with dominant responses in regions 160-218 and 743-854. After two AZD1222 doses, both the breadth and the depth of spike-specific TCRs were significantly higher than at day 0 and than in MenACWY recipients. Only six AZD1222 recipients were SARS-CoV-2 seropositive at baseline, limiting conclusions about previously exposed vaccinees.

The time point label on this specimen signifies: about 28 days (+/-7) after the second vaccine dose. AZD1222 recipients whose second dose came at about 4 weeks and those whose second dose came at about 12 weeks were combined into one group, since spike-specific TCR depth and breadth did not differ between the two schedules. Samples from vaccinated people were obtained from the UK trials COV001 and COV002, which included a single-blind randomized controlled phase 2/3 trial of AZD1222 (ChAdOx1 nCoV-19) in healthy adults. For TCRbeta chain sequencing, PBMC samples were collected from trial participants at day 0 and at day 28 after the second dose. CDR1 and CDR2 were assigned from the germline V gene as SGDLS and YYNGEE. The V and J ends are trimmed by 1 base and 6 bases, leaving 11 bases between them. The CDR3 spans 14 residues, from the cysteine through the phenylalanine. Of all the DNA, just the CDR3 is kept, 42 bases in frame from base 1.

The TCR originated in an adult who received the AZD1222 COVID-19 vaccine. Specimen: peripheral blood, collected 28 days after the second AZD1222 dose. The receptor chain draws on TRBV9 and TRBJ2-1; the D segment is perhaps TRBD1 or TRBD2, each sharing 5 matched bases. The CDR3 corresponds to CASSVTGAGNEQFF. At the DNA level, the sequence is TGTGCCAGCAGCGTAACCGGGGCGGGCAATGAGCAGTTCTTC.